Listed here is a single T cell receptor beta chain. Its antigen is not known. Trimming left V 0 bases short and J 9 bases short, with 15 bases between. CDR1 and CDR2 (germline): GTSNPN, SVGIG (reference sequence). CDR3 length: 14 residues. The data belong to a study of OX40 agonist ivuxolimab in advanced cancers. Across the study: Ivuxolimab, an agonistic anti-OX40 (CD134) antibody, was given to patients.

Clones were sequenced by immunoSEQ multiplex PCR, and TCRdb holds only the in-frame ones, with some missing. The data show 72,000 or so clones, approximately 90% seen once. Broader study findings: Among the lowest levels of clonal expansion were found in partial responders at 0.1-3.0 mg/kg. Expanded clones were, on average, more numerous among CD8+ T cells than CD4+. Low normalized T-cell clonal expansion was also seen in some nonresponders.

The chain employs TRBV30 and TRBJ1-5; D unresolved. Sequencing used CD4+ or CD8+ T cells sorted from blood, obtained in a trial of the OX40 agonist ivuxolimab. The clonotype comes from an adult with an advanced solid tumor such as melanoma, head and neck, liver or kidney cancer. CDR3 nucleotide sequence: TGTGCCTGGAGTGTTGAGACTGCAGGCGGGCCCCAGCATTTT. It specifies CAWSVETAGGPQHF.